The rows below give T cell receptor beta chains drawn from one sample of a study of Siglec-9 on CD8 T cells in melanoma. Method: immunoSEQ multiplex PCR; TCRdb's copy keeps in-frame clones and lacks some. The data contain some 27,000 clones, more than 80% of them singletons. Sequenced material: Siglec-9- CD8+ T cells sorted from blood. The receptor set was obtained from a human donor in good health. CDR3s include the opening cysteine and the closing phenylalanine or tryptophan. Each record gives: J gene, D gene, V gene, clone size, CDR3 protein, CDR3 DNA. The D gene is left open where the match is weak. Expanded clones get a size class; other rows say once, few or many, or leave the size out.

>TRBJ1-5|.|TRBV28|few
CASSPRHVNQPQHF
TGTGCCAGCAGTCCCAGACACGTTAATCAGCCCCAGCATTTT
>TRBJ2-3|TRBD2|TRBV19|.
CASSARRELTDTQYF
TGTGCCAGTAGTGCTAGGCGGGAGTTGACAGATACGCAGTATTTT
>TRBJ1-6|.|TRBV19|.
CASSYYRSDSPLHF
TGTGCCAGTAGTTACTACCGCAGCGATTCACCCCTCCACTTT
>TRBJ1-1|.|TRBV7-9|few
CASSFSRSPEAFF
TGTGCCAGCAGCTTCAGCCGTAGTCCTGAAGCTTTCTTT
>TRBJ1-1|TRBD1|TRBV27|.
CATTSGTGGENTEAFF
TGTGCCACCACATCCGGGACAGGGGGCGAGAACACTGAAGCTTTCTTT
>TRBJ2-1|TRBD2|TRBV9|.
CASSVGLASYNEQFF
TGTGCCAGCAGCGTAGGACTAGCGAGCTACAATGAGCAGTTCTTC
>TRBJ1-5|.|TRBV4-1|once
CASSALTNQPQHF
TGCGCCAGCAGCGCGCTCACCAATCAGCCCCAGCATTTT
>TRBJ1-4|TRBD1|TRBV28|.
CASSLDDRVTNEKLFF
TGTGCCAGCAGTTTAGACGACAGGGTCACTAATGAAAAACTGTTTTTT
>TRBJ2-7|.|TRBV29-1|.
CSVAGRDQGSSYEQYF
TGCAGCGTTGCTGGGCGGGACCAGGGGTCTTCCTACGAGCAGTACTTC
>TRBJ1-5|.|TRBV19|.
CASSIRTVDQPQHF
TGTGCCAGTAGTATACGGACTGTAGATCAGCCCCAGCATTTT
>TRBJ2-2|.|TRBV7-3|.
CASSSSTVTGELFF
TGTGCCAGCAGCTCGTCGACGGTCACCGGGGAGCTGTTTTTT
>TRBJ1-1|.|TRBV6-1|few
CASSEPGRGGNEAFF
TGTGCCAGCAGTGAACCAGGTCGGGGGGGGAATGAAGCTTTCTTT